This TCR beta chain was identified during a study of CD8 T cells in ankylosing spondylitis. Overall study results and limits: Ankylosing spondylitis blood appeared to be characterized by a TCR beta motif of 8 or 9 highly homologous variants. Reports of some motif variants in reactive arthritis synovial fluid and blood predate this one. Matched ankylosing spondylitis synovial fluid reportedly showed significant enrichment of disease-linked clones.

As concerns this clonotype: Its antigen remains unidentified. With a much larger clone just one base away, this may be a read error.

CDR3 length: 13 residues. Germline CDR1 reads SGHVS; CDR2 reads FQNEAQ. Trimming cost V 0 bases and J 4 bases, with 6 bases left between them. TCRdb reanalysed the 5' RACE reads using MiXCR and keeps one entry per CDR3 protein. The data contain 200,000 to 250,000 distinct CDR3 sequences, about 10% of them singletons. Sequenced material: blood, either unsorted or a sorted T cell fraction (not recorded which). The TCR originated in a male donor with ankylosing spondylitis or in good health (not recorded which). The rearrangement uses TRBV7-8 and TRBJ1-2; D is undetermined. The CDR3 DNA is TGTGCCAGCAGCTTAGCCAGGTCCTATGGCTACACCTTC. This sequence encodes CASSLARSYGYTF.